This T cell receptor (beta chain) derives from a study of pediatric ulcerative colitis. About the study: Disease was pancolitis in several and left-sided in two, histology-confirmed. Study-wide results and limits: Two rectal clonotypes were found only in ulcerative colitis patients, all of them.

Notes on this clone: Its cognate antigen is unknown.

Trimming shortened V by 4 bases and J by 5 bases, and 17 bases separated the two germline ends. Germline values: CDR1 SGHTA, CDR2 FQGNSA. The CDR3 consists of 15 residues. Sequencing was at survey level. The assay was immunoSEQ multiplex PCR, and TCRdb's table has in-frame clones only and misses some. The sample lists 50,000 to 65,000 clones, approximately 87% occurring once. The chain is built from TRBV7-2 and TRBJ1-1, with D maybe TRBD1 (5 bases). The sequenced sample was blood. The clonotype comes from a boy younger than 18 with severe ulcerative colitis. The chain's CDR3 is CASSSRLTGLTEAFF. In nucleotides, the CDR3 is TGTGCCAGCAGCTCCCGACTCACAGGTTTAACTGAAGCTTTCTTT.